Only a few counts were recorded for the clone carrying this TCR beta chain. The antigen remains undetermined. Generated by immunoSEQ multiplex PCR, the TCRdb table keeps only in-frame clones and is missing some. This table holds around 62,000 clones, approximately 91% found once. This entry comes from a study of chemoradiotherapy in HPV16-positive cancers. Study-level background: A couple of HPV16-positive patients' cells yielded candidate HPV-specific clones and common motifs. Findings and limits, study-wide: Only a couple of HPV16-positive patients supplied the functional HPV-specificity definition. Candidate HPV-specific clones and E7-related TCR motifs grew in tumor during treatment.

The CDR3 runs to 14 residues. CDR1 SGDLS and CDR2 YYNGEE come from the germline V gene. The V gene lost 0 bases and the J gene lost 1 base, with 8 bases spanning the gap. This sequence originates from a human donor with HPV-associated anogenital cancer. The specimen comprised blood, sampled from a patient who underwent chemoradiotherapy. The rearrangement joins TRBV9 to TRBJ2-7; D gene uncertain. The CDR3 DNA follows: TGTGCCAGCAGCGTAGACCCTAGTTCCTACGAGCAGTACTTC. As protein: CASSVDPSSYEQYF.